These 18 T cell receptor beta chains were all obtained from the same sample, sequenced in a study of blood T cell repertoires in COVID-19. Produced via immunoSEQ multiplex PCR; TCRdb's table is partial and in-frame only. This sample has roughly 150,000 clones, with 78% found just once. The sequencing sample was made of peripheral blood. The origin of the receptors is a man between 60 and 75 years old who had recovered from COVID-19.

The genes are TRBV28 and TRBJ1-4, with D possibly TRBD1 on 6 matching bases. The CDR3 sequence is 16 residues long. Germline V gene lookup returns CDR1 MDHEN and CDR2 SYDVKM. V shed 5 bases and J shed 7 bases, with 20 bases lying between them. CDR3 bases: TGTGCCAGCAGTCGAGATCCGGGACAAGGGAGTGAAAAACTGTTTTTT. It codes for CASSRDPGQGSEKLFF.

This clone was found once. The V gene is TRBV19, the J gene TRBJ2-2; D call uncertain. The germline CDR1 and CDR2 sequences are LNHDA and SQIVND (reference sequence). V shed 0 bases and J shed 4 bases, with 12 bases lying between them. The CDR3 is 16 amino acids. CDR3 loop: CASSIDEAVSTGELFF. CDR3 DNA: TGTGCCAGTAGTATAGATGAGGCGGTGAGCACCGGGGAGCTGTTTTTT.

J is TRBJ2-7 and V is TRBV7-2; no clear D. V shed 1 base and J shed 4 bases, with 8 bases lying between them. This CDR3 contains 13 residues. Germline V CDR1 and CDR2: SGHTA, FQGNSA. The CDR3 region has the DNA TGTGCCAGCAGCTTAGGTTTCAGGTACGAGCAGTACTTC. It translates to CASSLGFRYEQYF.

This clone was detected only once. The chain is built from TRBV2 and TRBJ2-7; 10 nucleotides agree with TRBD1. The germline V gene has CDR1 SNHLY and CDR2 FYNNEI. The CDR3 consists of 15 residues. The ends lost 6 bases at V and 0 bases at J; junction bases unmatched: 5. The CDR3 region has the DNA TGTGCCAGCAGACTCGACAGGGGGCTCTCCTACGAGCAGTACTTC. As protein: CASRLDRGLSYEQYF.

The chain links TRBV3-1 (or the pseudogene TRBV3-2) to TRBJ2-1, with D unclear. Trimming cost V 7 bases and J 4 bases, with 5 bases left between them. This CDR3 is built from 11 residues. Germline-derived CDR1 and CDR2 are LGHDT and YNNKEL (reference sequence). DNA of the CDR3: TGTGCCAGCACCCGTTACAATGAGCAGTTCTTC. Protein product: CASTRYNEQFF.

The rearrangement joins TRBV6-4 to TRBJ2-1; 16 bases align to TRBD2. Trimming cost V 6 bases and J 12 bases; bases outside gene matches: 8. The CDR3 has 15 amino acids. Germline V CDR1 and CDR2: MRHNA, SNTAGT. CDR3 DNA: TGTGCCAGCAGCCCCGGGACTAGCGGGGGGGCGGCGCAGTTCTTC. This encodes CASSPGTSGGAAQFF.

V and J are TRBV18 and TRBJ1-1; unclear D gene. The CDR3 has 14 amino acids. Germline assignment: CDR1 KGHSH and CDR2 LQKENI. Trimming left V 6 bases short and J 4 bases short, with 15 bases between. The CDR3 reads CASSPRSWSTEAFF. In nucleotides, the CDR3 is TGTGCCAGCTCCCCTCGTTCTTGGAGCACTGAAGCTTTCTTT.

V usage is TRBV7-8 and J usage is TRBJ2-2; D is uncertain. Germline-derived CDR1 and CDR2 are SGHVS and FQNEAQ. Trimming pared 5 bases from V and 12 bases from J, leaving 10 bases between. The length of the CDR3 is 11 residues. For the CDR3, the DNA is TGTGCCAGCAGCCCCCTAGGAAAGCTGTTTTTT. As protein: CASSPLGKLFF.

This clone was seen a handful of times. J is TRBJ1-5 and V is TRBV5-6; maybe TRBD1 (5 bases). This CDR3 has 16 residues. Germline V gives CDR1 SGHDT, CDR2 YYEEEE. With 0 bases removed from V and 2 bases from J, the gap between germline ends came to 12 bases. CDR3 DNA: TGTGCCAGCAGCTTGGAAGGGAGGGGACGCAATCAGCCCCAGCATTTT. It yields the protein CASSLEGRGRNQPQHF. The full variable domain, its missing parts supplied by reference TRBV5-6 and TRBJ1-5, is DAGVTQSPTHLIKTRGQQVTLRCSPKSGHDTVSWYQQALGQGPQFIFQYYEEEERQRGNFPDRFSGHQFPNYSSELNVNALLLGDSALYLCASSLEGRGRNQPQHFGDGTRLSIL.

The sample holds one count of this clone. The chain joins TRBV18 to TRBJ1-1, with D hard to call. CDR3 size: 13 residues. V was cut by 3 bases and J by 5 bases, with 10 bases left in between. The germline V gene encodes CDR1 KGHSH and CDR2 LQKENI. DNA for the CDR3: TGTGCCAGCTCACCCCAGGTAACAACTGAAGCTTTCTTT. Translating it yields CASSPQVTTEAFF.

CDR3 in amino acids: CASSQETGNYGYTF. CDR3 DNA sequence: TGCGCCAGCAGCCAAGAGACGGGTAACTATGGCTACACCTTC. V is TRBV4-3 and J is TRBJ1-2; D uncertain. Per the germline V gene, CDR1 is LGHNA and CDR2 is YSLEER. V was pared by 0 bases and J by 1 base, with 6 bases between. This CDR3 spans 14 amino acids.

The chain couples TRBV27 to TRBJ2-5, with D possibly being TRBD2 (5 bases). Between the trimmed V and J ends, which lost 3 bases and 5 bases, there was a span of 13 bases. CDR1 is MNHEY, CDR2 SMNVEV, per germline (reference sequence). CDR3 length: 14 residues. The CDR3 nucleotides are TGTGCCAGCAGTTTCGGGGTTTCTCGGGAGACCCAGTACTTC. Amino acid sequence: CASSFGVSRETQYF.

The V and J genes are TRBV15 and TRBJ1-3; TRBD1 agrees at 9 bases. Losses at the gene ends were 7 bases for V and 4 bases for J; bases not matched to a gene: 5. The CDR3 sequence is 14 residues long. Looked up from germline, CDR1 is LNHNV and CDR2 is YYDKDF (reference sequence). The CDR3 DNA follows: TGTGCCACCAAGTTCGGGACAGGGGGAAACACCATATATTTT. It is translated as CATKFGTGGNTIYF.

The CDR3 nucleotides read TGCGCCAGCAACTCCGGGACAGGGGGTAATCAGCCCCAGCATTTT. Residues: CASNSGTGGNQPQHF. This chain connects TRBV10-2 to TRBJ1-5; 11 nucleotides align to TRBD1. The CDR3 is 15 amino acids. Unmatched junction bases numbered 6, after V lost 7 bases and J lost 4 bases. Germline V gives CDR1 WSHSY, CDR2 SAAADI.

V is TRBV5-5 and J is TRBJ1-6; D remains ambiguous. CDR1 is SGHKS and CDR2 is YYEKEE in the germline V gene (reference sequence). The CDR3 contains 16 residues. The germline V and J ends were trimmed by 2 bases and 0 bases, with 9 bases remaining between them. The CDR3 protein is CASSLKQSSYNSPLHF. The CDR3 coding sequence is TGTGCCAGCAGCTTAAAACAGAGCTCCTATAATTCACCCCTCCACTTT.

This clone was observed a handful of times. This sequence joins TRBV28 and TRBJ2-7; 8 nucleotides agree with TRBD1. Germline CDR1 MDHEN, CDR2 SYDVKM. This CDR3 region has 15 residues. The V and J ends lost 5 bases and 3 bases, in that order; junction bases with no gene match: 9. The CDR3 DNA is TGTGCCAGCAGTCCAGACTGGACAGGGAGCTACGAGCAGTACTTC. Translation: CASSPDWTGSYEQYF. Variable domain in full (rest from reference TRBV28 and TRBJ2-7): DVKVTQSSRYLVKRTGEKVFLECVQDMDHENMFWYRQDPGLGLRLIYFSYDVKMKEKGDIPEGYSVSREKKERFSLILESASTNQTSMYLCASSPDWTGSYEQYFGPGTRLTVT.

This chain links TRBV15 with TRBJ2-2; 10 bases fit TRBD2. The CDR3 sequence is 16 residues long. The germline V gene encodes CDR1 LNHNV and CDR2 YYDKDF (reference sequence). The J segment lost 7 bases and the V segment lost 7 bases, leaving 12 bases of the junction unmatched. The CDR3 DNA reads as TGTGCCACCACGAGGGGCCACGGGACTAGCGTCGGGGAGCTGTTTTTT. Translation gives CATTRGHGTSVGELFF. The whole variable domain, filled in from reference TRBV15 and TRBJ2-2, reads DAMVIQNPRYQVTQFGKPVTLSCSQTLNHNVMYWYQQKSSQAPKLLFHYYDKDFNNEADTPDNFQSRRPNTSFCFLDIRSPGLGDTAMYLCATTRGHGTSVGELFFGEGSRLTVL.

This chain links TRBV7-2 with TRBJ2-2, with 7 bases aligning to TRBD1. CDR1 SGHTA and CDR2 FQGNSA come from the germline V gene. V shed 6 bases and J 2 bases; nucleotides not matched to a gene: 6. This CDR3 has 15 residues. DNA for the CDR3: TGTGCCAGCAGTCCGGACAGGACCAACACCGGGGAGCTGTTTTTT. Translation: CASSPDRTNTGELFF. Full variable domain (missing parts from reference TRBV7-2 and TRBJ2-2): GAGVSQSPSNKVTEKGKDVELRCDPISGHTALYWYRQSLGQGLEFLIYFQGNSAPDKSGLPSDRFSAERTGGSVSTLTIQRTQQEDSAVYLCASSPDRTNTGELFFGEGSRLTVL.